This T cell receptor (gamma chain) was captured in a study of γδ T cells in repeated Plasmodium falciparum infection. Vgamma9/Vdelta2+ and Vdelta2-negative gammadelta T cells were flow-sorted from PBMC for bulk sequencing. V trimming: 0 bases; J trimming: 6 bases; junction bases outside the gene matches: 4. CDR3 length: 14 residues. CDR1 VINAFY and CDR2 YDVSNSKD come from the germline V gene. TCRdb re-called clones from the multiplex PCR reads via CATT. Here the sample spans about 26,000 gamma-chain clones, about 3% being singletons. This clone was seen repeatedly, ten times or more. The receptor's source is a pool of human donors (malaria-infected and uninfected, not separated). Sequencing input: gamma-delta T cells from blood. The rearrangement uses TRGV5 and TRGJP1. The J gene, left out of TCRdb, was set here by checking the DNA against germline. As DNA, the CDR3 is TGTGCCACCTGGGACAGGCGGGCTGGTTGGTTCAAGATATTT. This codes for CATWDRRAGWFKIF.